This T cell receptor (beta chain) was profiled in a study of blood T cell repertoires in COVID-19. Study as a whole: Whether acute or convalescent, the COVID-19 samples came from the United States, Italy and Spain. T cells, B-cell-depleted T cells, or PBMCs provided the cDNA or gDNA that served as material.

This clone came up a few times. The CDR3 length is 13 residues. Germline V CDR1 and CDR2: MDHEN, SYDVKM. Trimming removed 5 bases from V and 5 bases from J, with 12 bases in between. Study processing details: Estimation of nucleated cell counts relied on the amplification of reference gene primers. Data came from immunoSEQ multiplex PCR; TCRdb stores just in-frame clones and leaves some out. V and J calls and clone size come straight from that table; D and trimming were deduced from the DNA. The sample has under 150,000 clones, less than 80% seen once; the top ten hold 4.5%. This sequence was found in a woman older than 75 with active or convalescent COVID-19. The chain carries TRBV28 and TRBJ1-2, with D tentatively TRBD1 (6 bases). Material for sequencing was peripheral blood. CDR3 region: CASSPTGTYGYTF. In DNA, the CDR3 is TGTGCCAGCAGTCCGACAGGTACATATGGCTACACCTTC.